These 12 T cell receptor beta chains were all obtained from the same sample, sequenced in a study of OX40 agonist ivuxolimab in advanced cancers. Produced via immunoSEQ multiplex PCR; TCRdb's table is partial and in-frame only. Here the sample spans around 60,000 clones, 70% to 80% being singletons. Sequencing used CD4+ or CD8+ T cells sorted from blood, obtained in a trial of the OX40 agonist ivuxolimab. The receptors stem from an adult with an advanced solid tumor such as melanoma, head and neck, liver or kidney cancer.

The V gene is TRBV2, the J gene TRBJ2-5, with D possibly matching TRBD2 (6 bases). Germline V CDR1 and CDR2: SNHLY, FYNNEI. The CDR3 has 16 residues. V gave up 7 bases and J gave up 5 bases, with 23 bases separating them. CDR3 in DNA: TGTGCCAGCACCCGCTGGCCGGGACTCCAAGGCGAGACCCAGTACTTC. Protein product: CASTRWPGLQGETQYF.

The chain uses TRBV5-8 and TRBJ1-2, with D perhaps TRBD1 (6 bases). Trimming shortened V by 3 bases and J by 2 bases, and 14 bases separated the two germline ends. Germline lookup yields CDR1 SGHTS and CDR2 YDEGEE. The CDR3 extends over 15 amino acids. CDR3 region: CASSSGTPTNYGYTF. For the CDR3, the DNA is TGTGCCAGCAGCTCCGGGACACCGACCAACTATGGCTACACCTTC.

The V and J genes are TRBV5-1 and TRBJ1-4, with D possibly TRBD1 on 6 matching bases. From germline, CDR1 is SGHRS and CDR2 YFSETQ. V lost 4 bases to trimming and J lost 8 bases, with 15 bases between them. This CDR3 region has 14 residues. The CDR3 DNA reads as TGCGCCAGCAGCCTAGGGGGGGGAGGCGAAAAACTGTTTTTT. The encoded protein is CASSLGGGGEKLFF.

CDR3: CASSSPGTGTNEQFF. The CDR3 DNA follows: TGTGCCAGCAGTTCTCCCGGGACAGGGACCAATGAGCAGTTCTTC. This chain links TRBV28 with TRBJ2-1; 9 bases align to TRBD1. Trimming removed 4 bases from V and 6 bases from J; junction bases left unmatched: 7. The CDR3 spans 15 residues. CDR1 is MDHEN, CDR2 SYDVKM, per germline.

With regard to this clone: This specimen includes other DNA sequences encoding the same CDR3. V is TRBV4-1 and J is TRBJ2-2, with 8 bases fitting TRBD1. The CDR3 covers 14 residues. The germline gives CDR1 MGHRA, CDR2 YSYEKL. The junction had 1 base not matched to a gene; V was cut back by 5 bases and J by 2 bases. The CDR3 DNA reads as TGCGCCAGCAGCGACAGGGGAAACACCGGGGAGCTGTTTTTT. Amino acids: CASSDRGNTGELFF.

This rearrangement joins TRBV6-1 to TRBJ2-3; 7 nucleotides align to TRBD1. CDR1 is MNHNS, CDR2 SASEGT, per germline. Trimming cost V 2 bases and J 3 bases; bases outside gene matches: 8. The CDR3 loop spans 16 amino acids. The CDR3 DNA reads as TGTGCCAGCAGTGAAAGAAGGGGGCGAGGTACAGATACGCAGTATTTT. It is translated as CASSERRGRGTDTQYF.

This rearrangement joins TRBV7-8 to TRBJ2-5, with 7 bases aligning to TRBD2. Germline assignment: CDR1 SGHVS and CDR2 FQNEAQ. The CDR3 consists of 14 residues. The junction had 8 bases not matched to a gene; V was cut back by 5 bases and J by 5 bases. CDR3 sequence: CASSQRGDGETQYF. The CDR3 coding sequence is TGTGCCAGCAGCCAACGGGGGGACGGCGAGACCCAGTACTTC.

V is TRBV6-6 and J is TRBJ1-5, with 7 bases that match TRBD1. This CDR3 contains 13 residues. The ends lost 5 bases at V and 7 bases at J; junction bases unmatched: 5. Germline loops: CDR1 MNHNY, CDR2 SVGAGI (reference sequence). DNA for the CDR3: TGTGCCAGCAGTAGTACAGGGGAGCAGCCCCAGCATTTT. Its protein product is CASSSTGEQPQHF.

Written as DNA, the CDR3 is TGTGCCAGCAGGAAAACAGGGTCTGGAAACACCATATATTTT. It codes for CASRKTGSGNTIYF. The chain links TRBV14 to TRBJ1-3; maybe TRBD1 (6 bases). Looked up from germline, CDR1 is SGHDN and CDR2 is FVKESK. The CDR3 has 14 amino acids. With 6 bases removed from V and 1 base from J, the gap between germline ends came to 10 bases. The full variable domain, in which reference TRBV14 and TRBJ1-3 provide the parts outside the CDR3, is EAGVTQFPSHSVIEKGQTVTLRCDPISGHDNLYWYRRVMGKEIKFLLHFVKESKQDESGMPNNRFLAERTGGTYSTLKVQPAELEDSGVYFCASRKTGSGNTIYFGEGSWLTVV.

This clone has only one observation. This chain connects TRBV14 to TRBJ1-1; 8 bases fit TRBD1. Unmatched junction bases numbered 2, after V lost 1 base and J lost 10 bases. This CDR3 contains 12 residues. CDR1 and CDR2 (germline): SGHDN, FVKESK. This CDR3 reads CASSQAGGSAFF. The CDR3 DNA reads as TGTGCCAGCAGCCAAGCAGGGGGCTCAGCTTTCTTT.

V gene TRBV7-9 combines with J gene TRBJ2-1; D might be TRBD2 (5 bases). V was pared by 1 base and J by 0 bases, with 7 bases between. The CDR3 contains 15 residues. Germline V gives CDR1 SEHNR, CDR2 FQNEAQ (reference sequence). CDR3: CASSLEGSSYNEQFF. The CDR3 DNA is TGTGCCAGCAGCTTAGAAGGGAGCTCCTACAATGAGCAGTTCTTC.

The CDR3 loop reads CASSVYLLETQYF. The CDR3 nucleotides are TGTGCCAGCAGTGTTTATCTTTTGGAGACCCAGTACTTC. The gene calls are TRBV2 and TRBJ2-5; no firm D call. The CDR3 has 13 residues. Germline V gene sequence: CDR1 SNHLY, CDR2 FYNNEI. V shed 4 bases and J shed 5 bases, with 11 bases lying between them.